Listed below are T cell receptor beta chains from one sample, sequenced in a study of glioma-infiltrating T cells. Via MiXCR, TCRdb re-called the multiplex PCR reads, giving one row per CDR3 protein. The table shows about 410,000 distinct CDR3 sequences, with roughly 41% occurring only once. The sample taken for sequencing was glioma tissue, nonneoplastic brain tissue, or PBMCs (not recorded which). Every receptor here comes from a human donor with low-grade glioma or glioblastoma, undergoing nonglioma brain surgery, or in good health (not recorded which). CDR3s include the opening cysteine and the closing phenylalanine or tryptophan. D genes are given only for firm matches. Clone sizes are given selectively: once, few, many, or a class where the clone is expanded.

abundance	v_gene	j_gene	d_gene	CDR3aa	CDR3nt
few	TRBV7-3	TRBJ2-1	.	CASSLSGRDLTYNEQFF	TGTGCCAGCAGCTTAAGTGGAAGGGACTTGACCTACAATGAGCAGTTCTTC
few	TRBV20-1	TRBJ2-7	.	CSAYTSSEQYF	TGCAGTGCTTACACTAGTTCCGAGCAGTACTTC
.	TRBV25-1	TRBJ2-5	.	CASSDLRGGLETQYF	TGTGCCAGCAGTGACCTAAGGGGGGGATTAGAGACCCAGTACTTC
.	TRBV7-9	TRBJ1-5	.	CASSLVGQANQPQHF	TGTGCCAGCAGCTTAGTTGGGCAGGCGAATCAGCCCCAGCATTTT
.	TRBV6-6	TRBJ2-1	.	CASSYSGRTNEQFF	TGTGCCAGCAGTTACTCTGGTCGTACCAATGAGCAGTTCTTC
few	TRBV4-1	TRBJ2-5	.	CASSQVRQSYQETQYF	TGCGCCAGCAGCCAAGTACGGCAGAGCTACCAAGAGACCCAGTACTTC
few	TRBV5-4	TRBJ2-1	.	CASTFPHQGSEQFF	TGTGCCAGCACCTTTCCCCACCAAGGCAGTGAGCAGTTCTTC
few	TRBV7-2	TRBJ2-5	TRBD2	CASSLEGYLAGAGETQYF	TGTGCCAGCAGCTTAGAGGGGTATCTAGCGGGAGCAGGGGAGACCCAGTACTTC
many	TRBV27	TRBJ2-1	.	CASSLTGYNEQFF	TGTGCCAGCAGTTTAACAGGGTACAATGAGCAGTTCTTC
few	TRBV14	TRBJ2-1	TRBD2	CASSPKSGSYEQFF	TGTGCCAGCAGCCCGAAGAGCGGGAGTTATGAGCAGTTCTTC
.	TRBV7-2	TRBJ2-3	.	CASSLGILRVSTDTQYF	TGTGCCAGCAGCTTAGGAATTCTCAGGGTCAGCACAGATACGCAGTATTTT
.	TRBV28	TRBJ2-5	.	CANSHPTVRETQYF	TGTGCCAACAGTCACCCGACAGTACGGGAGACCCAGTACTTC
few	TRBV6-2/TRBV6-3	TRBJ2-7	.	CASSSWTQTYEQYF	TGTGCCAGCAGTTCCTGGACTCAAACCTACGAGCAGTACTTC
.	TRBV28	TRBJ2-7	TRBD1	CASSFWDRGLGSYEQYF	TGTGCCAGCAGTTTCTGGGACAGGGGGCTGGGATCCTACGAGCAGTACTTC
many	TRBV6-6	TRBJ2-3	TRBD2	CASSYLSGRGGTDTQYF	TGTGCCAGCAGTTACCTCAGCGGGAGAGGGGGCACAGATACGCAGTATTTT
.	TRBV14	TRBJ2-1	.	CASSQVLSSYNEQFF	TGTGCCAGCAGCCAAGTCTTGAGCTCCTACAATGAGCAGTTCTTC
few	TRBV11-1	TRBJ1-1	.	CASSLGPFEAFF	TGTGCCAGCAGCTTGGGGCCCTTTGAAGCTTTCTTT
.	TRBV20-1	TRBJ2-3	TRBD2	CSAIGIAGGPGTDTQYF	TGCAGTGCTATTGGAATAGCGGGAGGGCCAGGTACGGATACGCAGTATTTT
.	TRBV5-4	TRBJ1-1	TRBD1	CASSFYRGATEAFF	TGTGCCAGCAGCTTCTACAGGGGCGCCACTGAAGCTTTCTTT
.	TRBV12-3/TRBV12-4	TRBJ2-7	.	CASSTGPLSSYEQYF	TGTGCCAGCAGTACGGGACCGTTGAGCTCCTACGAGCAGTACTTC